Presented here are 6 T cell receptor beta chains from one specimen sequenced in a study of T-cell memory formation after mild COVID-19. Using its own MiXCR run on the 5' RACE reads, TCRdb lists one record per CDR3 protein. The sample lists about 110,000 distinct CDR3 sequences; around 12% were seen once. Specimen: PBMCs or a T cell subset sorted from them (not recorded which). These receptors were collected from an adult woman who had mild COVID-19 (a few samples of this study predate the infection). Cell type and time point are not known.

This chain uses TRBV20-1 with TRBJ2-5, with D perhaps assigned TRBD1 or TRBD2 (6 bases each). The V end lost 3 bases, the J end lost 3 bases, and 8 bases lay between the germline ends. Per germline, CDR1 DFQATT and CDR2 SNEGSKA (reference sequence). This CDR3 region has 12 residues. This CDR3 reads CSARGGEETQYF. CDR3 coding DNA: TGCAGTGCTAGGGGGGGCGAAGAGACCCAGTACTTC.

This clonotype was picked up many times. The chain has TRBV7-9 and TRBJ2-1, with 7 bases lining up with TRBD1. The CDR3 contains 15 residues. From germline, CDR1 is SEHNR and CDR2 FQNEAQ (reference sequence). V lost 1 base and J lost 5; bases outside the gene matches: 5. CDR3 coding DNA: TGTGCCAGCAGCTTAGGCAGGGGGAACCACAATGAGCAGTTCTTC. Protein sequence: CASSLGRGNHNEQFF.

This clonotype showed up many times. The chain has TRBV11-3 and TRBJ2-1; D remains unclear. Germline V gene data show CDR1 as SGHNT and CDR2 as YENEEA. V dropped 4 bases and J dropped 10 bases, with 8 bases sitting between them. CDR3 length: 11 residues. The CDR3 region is CASSYLGEQFF. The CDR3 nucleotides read TGTGCCAGCAGCTACCTCGGGGAGCAGTTCTTC.

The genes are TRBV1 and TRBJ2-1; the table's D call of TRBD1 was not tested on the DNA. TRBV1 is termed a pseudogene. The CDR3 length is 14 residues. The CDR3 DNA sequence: TGCACCAGCAGCCAACGGGGGTCCTACAATGAGCAGTTCTTC. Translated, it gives CTSSQRGSYNEQFF.

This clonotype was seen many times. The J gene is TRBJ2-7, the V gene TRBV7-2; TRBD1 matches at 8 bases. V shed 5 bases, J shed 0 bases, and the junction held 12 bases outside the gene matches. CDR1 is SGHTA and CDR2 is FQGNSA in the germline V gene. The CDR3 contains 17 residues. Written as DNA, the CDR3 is TGTGCCAGCAGCCCAACACCGGGACAGGCTTACTCCTACGAGCAGTACTTC. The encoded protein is CASSPTPGQAYSYEQYF.

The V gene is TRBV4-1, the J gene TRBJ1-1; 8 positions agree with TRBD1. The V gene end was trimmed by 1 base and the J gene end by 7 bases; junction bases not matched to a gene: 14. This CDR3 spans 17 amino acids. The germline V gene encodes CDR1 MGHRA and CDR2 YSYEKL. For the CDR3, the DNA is TGCGCCAGCAGCCAAGCTCCCGGGACAGGCCATATCAGTGAAGCTTTCTTT. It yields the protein CASSQAPGTGHISEAFF.